The 23 T cell receptor beta chains below were found in one sample sequenced in a study of early T cells in non-severe SARS-CoV-2 infection. Via MiXCR, TCRdb re-called the 5' RACE reads, giving one row per CDR3 protein. The sample records over 50,000 distinct CDR3 sequences, about 8% being singletons. The specimen was whole blood, collected at baseline. These receptors were obtained from an adult who was a healthcare worker with PCR-confirmed SARS-CoV-2 infection or an uninfected control (not recorded which).

This clonotype has more than one count but fewer than ten. The CDR3 nucleotides are TGTGCCAGCAGCAGGACTAGCGGGAGGACCACAGATACGCAGTATTTT. It translates to CASSRTSGRTTDTQYF. V and J are TRBV7-6 and TRBJ2-3; 14 nucleotides match TRBD2. This CDR3 contains 16 residues. Losses at the gene ends were 5 bases for V and 2 bases for J; bases not matched to a gene: 3. Germline CDR1 is SGHVS and CDR2 is FNYEAQ. The whole variable domain, filled in from reference TRBV7-6 and TRBJ2-3, reads GAGVSQSPRYKVTKRGQDVALRCDPISGHVSLYWYRQALGQGPEFLTYFNYEAQQDKSGLPNDRFSAERPEGSISTLTIQRTEQRDSAMYRCASSRTSGRTTDTQYFGPGTRLTVL.

V is TRBV12-3 or TRBV12-4 and J is TRBJ1-1; D uncertain. V was clipped by 6 bases and J by 11 bases, with 13 bases between them. The CDR3 has 11 amino acids. Here the CDR3 reads CASSRQVNAFF. The CDR3 nucleotides read TGTGCCAGCAGCCGGCAGGTAAACGCTTTCTTT.

In its sample, this clonotype was seen many times. This chain uses TRBV5-1 with TRBJ2-1; D may be TRBD2 (5 bases). The V gene's germline CDR1 is SGHRS and CDR2 YFSETQ. The CDR3 runs 15 residues. V was shortened by 0 bases and J by 4 bases, with 11 bases between the two germline ends. Here the CDR3 reads CASSLGQGLYNEQFF. CDR3 bases: TGCGCCAGCAGCTTGGGACAAGGACTTTACAATGAGCAGTTCTTC.

The rearrangement links TRBV10-3 to TRBJ1-3; TRBD1 might be the D (6 bases). The CDR3 totals 17 residues. Germline CDR1 reads ENHRY; CDR2 reads SYGVKD. Trimming took 3 bases from V and 0 from J, leaving 15 bases between them. The CDR3 spells CAISDSTGPGSGNTIYF. The CDR3 DNA reads as TGTGCCATCAGTGACTCGACAGGTCCGGGCTCTGGAAACACCATATATTTT.

The sample holds many counts of this clonotype. The chain uses TRBV6-5 and TRBJ2-7, with TRBD2 matching 9 bases. CDR1 MNHEY and CDR2 SVGAGI come from the germline V gene. CDR3 size: 19 residues. The trim removed 5 bases at V and 4 bases at J, leaving 21 bases unmatched. The DNA for the CDR3 is TGTGCCAGCAGTACCTCCGGGTCTTGGGCGGGAGGGCAAAGGTACGAGCAGTACTTC. Translated, it gives CASSTSGSWAGGQRYEQYF.

This chain links TRBV6-2 or TRBV6-3 with TRBJ1-5; D not certain. Germline V CDR1 and CDR2: MNHEY, SVGEGT. The CDR3 is 13 residues long. The V end lost 5 bases, the J end lost 0 bases, and 5 bases lay between the germline ends. CDR3 protein: CASSRNSNQPQHF. CDR3 nucleotide sequence: TGTGCCAGCAGTCGGAATAGCAATCAGCCCCAGCATTTT.

This clonotype was observed a few times. The genes are TRBV12-3 or TRBV12-4 and TRBJ1-1; 8 nucleotides line up with TRBD1. The V and J ends lost 5 bases and 5 bases, in that order; junction bases with no gene match: 4. CDR3 size: 13 residues. This chain's CDR3 is CASSSRGHTEAFF. The CDR3 DNA sequence: TGTGCCAGCAGTAGCAGGGGGCATACTGAAGCTTTCTTT.

Many counts were recorded for this clonotype. V usage is TRBV30 and J usage is TRBJ1-4; no clear D. The germline CDR1 and CDR2 sequences are GTSNPN and SVGIG (reference sequence). The length of the CDR3 is 13 residues. V was clipped by 5 bases and J by 0 bases, with 7 bases between them. Here the CDR3 DNA reads TGTGCCTGGTGGAGGGCAACTAATGAAAAACTGTTTTTT. It encodes CAWWRATNEKLFF. The full variable domain, its missing parts supplied by reference TRBV30 and TRBJ1-4, is SQTIHQWPATLVQPVGSPLSLECTVEGTSNPNLYWYRQAAGRGLQLLFYSVGIGQISSEVPQNLSASRPQDRQFILSSKKLLLSDSGFYLCAWWRATNEKLFFGSGTQLSVL.

The chain employs TRBV24-1 and TRBJ1-5, with 7 bases matching TRBD1. The germline V gene encodes CDR1 KGHDR and CDR2 SFDVKD. The CDR3 covers 14 residues. Trimming cost V 9 bases and J 5 bases; bases outside gene matches: 9. The CDR3 here is CATFDRAGHQPQHF. The CDR3 DNA reads as TGTGCCACCTTTGACAGGGCCGGCCATCAGCCCCAGCATTTT.

This clonotype was seen ten or more times. The chain links TRBV7-9 to TRBJ1-1; maybe TRBD1 (5 bases). V shed 4 bases and J shed 10 bases, with 19 bases lying between them. Germline lookup yields CDR1 SEHNR and CDR2 FQNEAQ (reference sequence). The CDR3 totals 14 residues. CDR3: CASSSTAGGVTAFF. The CDR3 coding sequence is TGTGCCAGCAGCTCGACGGCCGGAGGGGTGACAGCTTTCTTT. The variable domain in full, with the rest retrieved from reference TRBV7-9 and TRBJ1-1, is DTGVSQNPRHKITKRGQNVTFRCDPISEHNRLYWYRQTLGQGPEFLTYFQNEAQLEKSRLLSDRFSAERPKGSFSTLEIQRTEQGDSAMYLCASSSTAGGVTAFFGQGTRLTVV.

This clonotype was counted many times. The chain joins TRBV27 to TRBJ2-5; TRBD2 might be the D (5 bases). This CDR3 spans 14 amino acids. Germline V gene sequence: CDR1 MNHEY, CDR2 SMNVEV (reference sequence). V was clipped by 2 bases and J by 3 bases, with 10 bases between them. CDR3 residues: CASSLAGAEETQYF. DNA of the CDR3: TGTGCCAGCAGTTTAGCGGGTGCTGAAGAGACCCAGTACTTC.

The chain has TRBV10-1 and TRBJ2-1; 13 bases align to TRBD2. V lost 6 bases to trimming and J lost 7 bases; unmatched junction nucleotides: 12. Germline CDR1 WNHNN, CDR2 SYGVQD (reference sequence). The CDR3 is 17 amino acids. This CDR3 is CASSRGLAGVGYNEQFF. CDR3 bases: TGCGCCAGCAGCCGAGGACTAGCGGGAGTGGGGTATAATGAGCAGTTCTTC.

There are many counts of this clonotype. J is TRBJ2-3 and V is TRBV20-1, with D perhaps matching TRBD1 (5 bases). The CDR3 has 13 residues. Trimming removed 6 bases from V and 4 bases from J, with 14 bases in between. Germline assignment: CDR1 DFQATT and CDR2 SNEGSKA (reference sequence). CDR3 amino acids: CSAKSQGPDTQYF. The DNA of the CDR3 is TGCAGTGCCAAAAGCCAGGGTCCAGATACGCAGTATTTT.

In this sample, this clonotype is medium-sized (0.01 to 0.1%). V is TRBV4-3 and J is TRBJ2-1; no clear D. Germline assignment: CDR1 LGHNA and CDR2 YSLEER. The CDR3 has 16 residues. Trimming left V 0 bases short and J 4 bases short, with 13 bases between. CDR3 nucleotides: TGCGCCAGCAGCCAAGATGTCGCGGAACCATACAATGAGCAGTTCTTC. Protein sequence: CASSQDVAEPYNEQFF.

As to this clonotype: A much larger clone lies a single base off, so this may be a read error. The rearrangement joins TRBV9 to TRBJ2-3, with D hard to call. The CDR3 has 12 amino acids. Per the germline V gene, CDR1 is SGDLS and CDR2 is YYNGEE. The DNA of the CDR3 is TGTGCCGGCAGCCGATGGCAGGATACGCAGTATTTT. Encoded protein: CAGSRWQDTQYF.

In its sample, this clonotype was seen a few times. The chain employs TRBV4-2 and TRBJ2-3; 16 bases fit TRBD2. V shed 4 bases, J shed 4 bases, and the junction held 11 bases outside the gene matches. The CDR3 contains 19 residues. The V gene's germline CDR1 is LGHNA and CDR2 YNFKEQ. In nucleotides, the CDR3 is TGTGCCAGCAGCCCGGGACTAGCGGGAGGGCCCTCGGTTGCAGATACGCAGTATTTT. Its translation is CASSPGLAGGPSVADTQYF.

This clonotype has only a few counts. V usage is TRBV20-1 and J usage is TRBJ2-7, with TRBD1 identical over 9 bases. The V gene's germline CDR1 is DFQATT and CDR2 SNEGSKA (reference sequence). There are 14 residues in the CDR3. The trim removed 6 bases at V and 3 bases at J, leaving 9 bases unmatched. CDR3 DNA sequence: TGCAGTGCCTACCGCCCGACAGGGGGCTACGAGCAGTACTTC. This gives the protein CSAYRPTGGYEQYF.

This clonotype has ten or more counts. This chain links TRBV4-2 with TRBJ2-2; D may match TRBD1 or TRBD2 (5 bases each). The length of the CDR3 is 15 residues. V lost 0 bases and J lost 5, with 10 bases in between. Germline CDR1 is LGHNA and CDR2 is YNFKEQ. CDR3 coding DNA: TGTGCCAGCAGCCAAGATCTGGGGACGACCGGGGAGCTGTTTTTT. Residues: CASSQDLGTTGELFF.

The rearrangement links TRBV7-3 to TRBJ2-2; 8 nucleotides match TRBD2. The V gene end was trimmed by 8 bases and the J gene end by 4 bases; junction bases not matched to a gene: 15. CDR1 and CDR2 (germline): SGHTA, FQGTGA. This CDR3 is 17 amino acids long. CDR3 amino acids: CASSGSGRRIGTGELFF. Here the CDR3 DNA reads TGTGCCAGCTCAGGGAGCGGGAGAAGGATAGGCACCGGGGAGCTGTTTTTT.

This chain uses TRBV6-6 with TRBJ2-2; maybe TRBD1 (6 bases). Germline V gives CDR1 MNHNY, CDR2 SVGAGI (reference sequence). Trimming shortened V by 6 bases and J by 4 bases, and 15 bases separated the two germline ends. The CDR3 has 15 residues. The CDR3 is CASRSPDRSTGELFF. The CDR3 nucleotides read TGTGCCAGCAGATCTCCCGACAGGAGCACCGGGGAGCTGTTTTTT.

This clonotype came up a few times. The chain links TRBV5-1 to TRBJ2-1, with D tentatively TRBD2 (6 bases). The V gene's germline CDR1 is SGHRS and CDR2 YFSETQ. V lost 0 bases and J 7 bases, leaving 8 bases between the germline ends. The CDR3 length is 13 residues. For the CDR3, the DNA is TGCGCCAGCAGCTTGGGGGGGAGGAATGAGCAGTTCTTC. This translates into CASSLGGRNEQFF.

The sample holds many counts of this clonotype. V gene TRBV7-2 combines with J gene TRBJ1-2, with a weak D call TRBD1 (6 bases). Deletions cut 5 bases from V and 2 bases from J, with 21 bases between. This CDR3 has 17 amino acids. Germline CDR1 SGHTA, CDR2 FQGNSA. The CDR3 reads CASSIYPIRGGNYGYTF. CDR3 sequence (DNA): TGTGCCAGCAGCATATACCCGATCAGGGGAGGCAACTATGGCTACACCTTC.

This rearrangement joins TRBV6-4 to TRBJ2-2; TRBD1 matches at 7 bases. The CDR3 extends over 13 amino acids. Germline V gene lookup returns CDR1 MRHNA and CDR2 SNTAGT. The V segment lost 8 bases and the J segment 4 bases; nucleotides outside the gene matches: 4. The CDR3: CASGDRATGELFF. CDR3 nucleotide sequence: TGTGCCAGCGGCGACAGGGCCACCGGGGAGCTGTTTTTT.